This paragraph reports one T cell receptor (beta chain). Its matching antigen is unknown. The sample is drawn from a study of long-term antiretroviral therapy in people with HIV. Trimming took 4 bases from V and 5 from J, leaving 14 bases between them. CDR1 and CDR2 from the germline V gene are MNHNY and SVGAGI (reference sequence). There are 14 residues in the CDR3. Samples were assayed with immunoSEQ v3.0 at survey level. Per-sample sequencing targets were about 40,000-55,000 T-cell genomes. Some clones are missing from TCRdb's copy, which holds only in-frame ones; the method was immunoSEQ multiplex PCR. The data hold about 33,000 clones, with around 80% observed a single time. Findings and limits, study-wide: Investigators report no available data on ART adherence, viral resistance or therapy changes. Post-treatment diversity went higher with ART but stayed below transplant donor controls.

Specimens retained about 0.85-11 million cryopreserved PBMC preceding DNA extraction. The sequence was collected from a woman aged 50 to 60 with HIV. The V call is TRBV6-6, the J call TRBJ2-5, with D possibly being TRBD2 (6 bases). The input for sequencing was unsorted PBMCs, taken 2 years after starting antiretroviral therapy. The CDR3 bases are TGTGCCAGCAGTTCGACTAGACCTTACGAGACCCAGTACTTC. Encoded protein: CASSSTRPYETQYF.